This TCR beta chain was obtained from a study of blood T cells in healthy people across ages. Donation came from healthy Caucasian individuals in Russia who were aged roughly 6 to 95. The authors ran a second PCR of 7 to 11 cycles using a sample-barcoded 5' primer and a J-beta primer mix. Each sample provided no less than 2.5 million CDR3-containing paired-end reads. MiXCR, applied by TCRdb to the 5' RACE reads, yields one record per CDR3 protein. The sample records over a million distinct CDR3 sequences, about 43% being singletons. Looked up from germline, CDR1 is MNHNY and CDR2 is SVGAGI (reference sequence). The CDR3 has 14 residues. After removal of 7 bases from V and 2 bases from J, the junction contained 6 bases not matched to a gene.

The sample comprised blood. The genes are TRBV6-6 and TRBJ2-7, with 9 bases aligning to TRBD1. The receptor's source is a woman aged 18-29 years in good health. CDR3 in DNA: TGTGCCAGCAATTTACAGGGGGCTACCTACGAGCAGTACTTC. This sequence encodes CASNLQGATYEQYF.